A selection of T cell receptor beta chains follows, all from one sample in a study of shared clonotypes between healthy human individuals. Here immunoSEQ multiplex PCR was the method, and the copy in TCRdb shows in-frame clones only, minus some. Counted here are 740,000 or so clones, 73% occurring once; the ten biggest clones make up around 1.8%. The sample consisted of memory CD4+ T cells sorted from blood. The receptors stem from a woman aged 30 to 39 in good health. The conserved cysteine and the conserved F or W are not part of the CDR3 here. D genes are given only for firm matches. Some rows have no size entry. The others give once, few or many, or a class for an expanded clone.

>TRBV7-6|.|TRBD2
ASSRGGVGTDTQY
>TRBV7-2|.|TRBD1
ASSLRQGSTDTQY
>TRBV2|few|TRBD2
ASSTSGSSYNEQF
>TRBV19|once|.
ASKLSRDGSREKLF
>TRBV4-1|.|TRBD2
ASSLGATSGVTDTQY
>TRBV28|few|TRBD1
ASSPGQGHEQY
>TRBV6-6|.|.
ASSYSRLDTQY
>TRBV5-1|once|.
ASSLEPGYFTEAF
>TRBV6-6|few|TRBD1
ASSRGQGAYEQY
>TRBV28|.|.
ASSTAFDATETYEQY
>TRBV7-2|.|.
ASSSDYVRNEQF
>TRBV19|once|TRBD2
ASSDGTSVAKNIQY
>TRBV6-6|once|.
ASSLGSLTEAF
>TRBV5-4|.|.
ASSSPTSNEQY
>TRBV28|.|TRBD1
ASSYLGTGGGGYT
>TRBV7-9|.|TRBD2
ASSGGLAGEAEEQF
>TRBV28|.|TRBD1
ASSLSSGQGSSYNEQF
>TRBV29-1|.|TRBD2
SVSHGEGGELF
>TRBV29-1|once|TRBD2
SVSGTSGRAADTQY
>TRBV6-1|.|TRBD1
ASSGDRGRDGYT
>TRBV5-1|once|.
ASSLGPEPYEQY
>TRBV5-1|.|.
ASSLAPWGSETNERQETQY
>TRBV6-5|.|TRBD1
ASSSQQGSTEAF
>TRBV10-1|.|.
ASRPSAKTSYEQY
>TRBV4-1|.|.
ASSQDARMNTGELF
>TRBV11-2|.|.
ASSLNVEGIGEQY
>TRBV7-9|.|TRBD1
ASSADRGRSTGELF
>TRBV11-2|.|.
ASSRDILNTGELF
>TRBV28|.|.
ASSTPTGYNYGYT
>TRBV5-1|.|.
ASSSTTEYTEAF
>TRBV28|once|.
ASSLGGQPNYGYT
>TRBV18|.|TRBD1
ASSPPGQASSYEQY
>TRBV13|.|TRBD2
ASSLGRAGPYNEQF
>TRBV5-7|.|.
ASSTLPGRAAYGYT